The rows below give T cell receptor beta chains drawn from one sample of a study of blood T cell repertoires in COVID-19. Some clones are missing from TCRdb's copy, which holds only in-frame ones; the method was immunoSEQ multiplex PCR. The sample consists of approximately 460,000 clones, nearly 90% of them appearing once. The sequencing sample was made of peripheral blood. The source of these receptors is a man younger than 35 with COVID-19, enrolled during active disease. CDR3s leave out the opening cysteine and the closing phenylalanine or tryptophan.

v_gene	j_gene	CDR3aa
TRBV27	TRBJ1-6	ASGYRAGSPLH
TRBV5-1	TRBJ2-5	ASSSGGLGGETQY
TRBV7-2	TRBJ2-2	ASSLGWGSTGELF
TRBV5-4	TRBJ1-5	ASSLAGGHQPQH
TRBV10-3	TRBJ2-2	ATRDRENTGELF
TRBV6-5	TRBJ2-7	ASKRTGSYEQY
TRBV19	TRBJ2-5	ASSPRGVGETQY
TRBV12-5	TRBJ1-4	ASGSPGGKLF
TRBV5-1	TRBJ1-1	ASSQGQIDTEAF
TRBV2	TRBJ1-2	ASRETGAIPNYGYT
TRBV24-1	TRBJ2-1	ATSDLATSEQF
TRBV9	TRBJ2-2	ASSGQGTGELF
TRBV6-2/TRBV6-3	TRBJ1-2	ASSPETGSGYT
TRBV19	TRBJ2-3	ASSIDPAGPVGDTQY
TRBV7-9	TRBJ2-3	ASSPTGVTDTQY
TRBV24-1	TRBJ2-7	ATNPRVHYEQY
TRBV30	TRBJ1-2	AWSVQRGYT